The 27 T cell receptor beta chains below were found in one sample sequenced in a study of long-term antiretroviral therapy in people with HIV. The assay, immunoSEQ v3.0, was run at survey level. The table came from immunoSEQ multiplex PCR; TCRdb's copy has only in-frame clones and leaves some out. Here the sample spans about 20,000 clones, roughly 83% being singletons. Sample: unsorted PBMCs, taken 1.2 years after starting antiretroviral therapy. The source of these receptors is a woman in her 40s with HIV.

This clone was seen only once. V usage is TRBV5-8 and J usage is TRBJ1-1; D remains unclear. With 3 bases removed from V and 5 bases from J, the gap between germline ends came to 11 bases. Germline CDR1 and CDR2: SGHTS and YDEGEE. CDR3 length: 13 amino acids. The CDR3 here is CASSSPVGTEAFF. CDR3 DNA sequence: TGTGCCAGCAGCTCCCCCGTTGGAACTGAAGCTTTCTTT. The full variable domain, rest sourced from reference TRBV5-8 and TRBJ1-1, is EAGVTQSPTHLIKTRGQQATLRCSPISGHTSVYWYQQALGLGLQFLLWYDEGEERNRGNFPPRFSGRQFPNYSSELNVNALELEDSALYLCASSSPVGTEAFFGQGTRLTVV.

This sequence joins TRBV13 and TRBJ1-2; 10 nucleotides match TRBD1. This CDR3 has 15 amino acids. V dropped 5 bases and J dropped 2; count of bases not matched to a gene: 5. In germline, CDR1 is PRHDT, CDR2 FYEKMQ (reference sequence). The CDR3 nucleotides read TGTGCCAGCAGCACCCGGACAGGGGGAAACTATGGCTACACCTTC. It codes for CASSTRTGGNYGYTF. The whole variable domain, remainder taken from reference TRBV13 and TRBJ1-2, is AAGVIQSPRHLIKEKRETATLKCYPIPRHDTVYWYQQGPGQDPQFLISFYEKMQSDKGSIPDRFSAQQFSDYHSELNMSSLELGDSALYFCASSTRTGGNYGYTFGSGTRLTVV.

This chain's CDR3 is CASSRPQAQETQYF. The CDR3 DNA sequence: TGTGCCAGCAGCCGACCCCAGGCGCAAGAGACCCAGTACTTC. This chain connects TRBV7-9 to TRBJ2-5, with D unclear. The germline gives CDR1 SEHNR, CDR2 FQNEAQ (reference sequence). This CDR3 has 14 amino acids. Trimming stripped 5 bases from V and 2 bases from J, with 12 bases between.

The J gene is TRBJ1-1, the V gene TRBV10-3, with D maybe TRBD1 (5 bases). The CDR3 runs 13 residues. Trimming removed 10 bases at V and 5 bases at J, with 17 bases between. CDR1 is ENHRY, CDR2 SYGVKD, per germline. CDR3 loop: CANSDGAGTEAFF. CDR3 nucleotide sequence: TGTGCCAACAGCGATGGGGCAGGGACTGAAGCTTTCTTT.

The chain combines TRBV10-3 with TRBJ2-3, with 8 bases fitting TRBD1. This CDR3 is 16 amino acids long. V dropped 0 bases and J dropped 2; count of bases not matched to a gene: 4. Germline V gives CDR1 ENHRY, CDR2 SYGVKD. The CDR3: CAISESGTGPTDTQYF. Here the CDR3 DNA reads TGTGCCATCAGTGAGTCCGGGACAGGACCCACAGATACGCAGTATTTT.

This clone was observed a few times. V is TRBV9 and J is TRBJ2-1, with a tentative D call TRBD1 (5 bases). With 3 bases removed from V and 8 bases from J, the gap between germline ends came to 15 bases. CDR1 is SGDLS and CDR2 is YYNGEE in the germline V gene. The CDR3 totals 14 residues. The CDR3 reads CASSASLGVDEQFF. The CDR3 DNA follows: TGTGCCAGCAGCGCGAGTCTAGGGGTCGATGAGCAGTTCTTC.

The V call is TRBV29-1, the J call TRBJ2-4; 7 bases line up with TRBD1. In germline, CDR1 is SQVTM, CDR2 ANQGSEA. V was clipped by 6 bases and J by 6 bases; unmatched bases: 11. The CDR3 has 14 residues. The CDR3 is CSVKTGTDVNIQYF. Here the CDR3 DNA reads TGCAGCGTCAAAACCGGGACAGACGTAAACATTCAGTACTTC.

The V call is TRBV6-1, the J call TRBJ1-5; no reliable D call. Germline CDR1 is MNHNS and CDR2 is SASEGT. Trimming cost V 4 bases and J 3 bases, with 13 bases left between them. The CDR3 is made up of 15 amino acids. The CDR3 is CASSGGPNYNQPQHF. In DNA, the CDR3 is TGTGCCAGCAGTGGCGGGCCGAATTACAATCAGCCCCAGCATTTT.

This chain uses TRBV14 with TRBJ2-7, with 8 bases that match TRBD1. V gave up 4 bases and J gave up 5 bases; unmatched junction bases: 7. Germline V gene lookup returns CDR1 SGHDN and CDR2 FVKESK. The CDR3 loop spans 14 amino acids. The CDR3 DNA is TGTGCCAGCAGCCGACAGGGGTTGGTAAACGAGCAGTACTTC. Translated: CASSRQGLVNEQYF.

The chain links TRBV18 to TRBJ2-5; D ambiguous. Germline lookup yields CDR1 KGHSH and CDR2 LQKENI. This CDR3 region has 13 residues. V shed 0 bases and J shed 5 bases, with 7 bases lying between them. The chain's CDR3 is CASSPPSLETQYF. The CDR3, as DNA: TGTGCCAGCTCACCACCGAGTCTCGAGACCCAGTACTTC.

The J gene is TRBJ1-2, the V gene TRBV4-1, with D tentatively TRBD1 (6 bases). The V gene's germline CDR1 is MGHRA and CDR2 YSYEKL. CDR3 length equals 16 residues. V was shortened by 2 bases and J by 0 bases, with 13 bases between the two germline ends. CDR3 DNA: TGCGCCAGCAGCCAAACAGGGCTTCCAGCTAACTATGGCTACACCTTC. Residues: CASSQTGLPANYGYTF.

In its sample, this clone was seen once. V is TRBV11-3 and J is TRBJ2-1; D gene ambiguous. This CDR3 spans 13 amino acids. Germline lookup yields CDR1 SGHNT and CDR2 YENEEA. V gave up 5 bases and J gave up 6 bases, with 11 bases separating them. The CDR3 nucleotides are TGTGCCAGCAGCCCCCGTGGTGGCAATGAGCAGTTCTTC. This gives the protein CASSPRGGNEQFF.

The genes are TRBV27 and TRBJ2-2; D remains ambiguous. Germline CDR1 MNHEY, CDR2 SMNVEV (reference sequence). Trimming took 6 bases from V and 5 from J, leaving 4 bases between them. The CDR3 is 11 amino acids. The CDR3 spells CASSTTGELFF. Written as DNA, the CDR3 is TGTGCCAGCAGCACAACCGGGGAGCTGTTTTTT.

V and J are TRBV4-1 and TRBJ2-1, with 14 bases aligning to TRBD2. Germline CDR1 MGHRA, CDR2 YSYEKL. J was trimmed by 6 bases and V by 0 bases; bases with no gene match: 7. The CDR3 has 18 residues. CDR3 nucleotide sequence: TGCGCCAGCAGCCAAGAGGGGACTAGCGGGGGCCTTACCAATGAGCAGTTCTTC. Residues: CASSQEGTSGGLTNEQFF.

This clone was observed a few times. The V gene is TRBV29-1, the J gene TRBJ1-1; tentatively, D is TRBD1 (5 bases). Germline lookup yields CDR1 SQVTM and CDR2 ANQGSEA. The V end was cut by 8 bases, the J end by 4 bases, with 11 bases between. This CDR3 is 11 amino acids long. DNA of the CDR3: TGCAGCCTTCGGGGCGGCACTGAAGCTTTCTTT. Its protein product is CSLRGGTEAFF.

The chain recombines TRBV10-2 with TRBJ2-7; 11 bases align to TRBD2. Per the germline V gene, CDR1 is WSHSY and CDR2 is SAAADI. The CDR3 consists of 15 residues. V was pared by 8 bases and J by 6 bases, with 12 bases of the junction left unmatched. DNA for the CDR3: TGCGCCAGCTCAAGGCTACTAGCGGGAGCGGGCGAGCAGTACTTC. This gives the protein CASSRLLAGAGEQYF.

This chain joins TRBV7-9 and TRBJ1-4; 7 bases agree with TRBD1. CDR1 and CDR2 from the germline V gene are SEHNR and FQNEAQ (reference sequence). This CDR3 contains 15 residues. The ends lost 2 bases at V and 6 bases at J; junction bases unmatched: 6. In DNA, the CDR3 is TGTGCCAGCAGCTTACGAACAGGGGCAGATGAAAAACTGTTTTTT. Its protein is CASSLRTGADEKLFF.

V is TRBV7-9 and J is TRBJ2-1; 12 bases fit TRBD2. CDR1 is SEHNR and CDR2 is FQNEAQ in the germline V gene (reference sequence). The CDR3 length is 15 residues. The ends lost 5 bases at V and 4 bases at J; junction bases unmatched: 3. CDR3 residues: CASSTTSGRYNEQFF. CDR3 nucleotide sequence: TGTGCCAGCAGCACGACTAGCGGGAGATACAATGAGCAGTTCTTC.

The chain uses TRBV4-1 and TRBJ2-5; perhaps TRBD2 as D (5 bases). The germline gives CDR1 MGHRA, CDR2 YSYEKL. V was pared by 4 bases and J by 2 bases, with 8 bases between. The CDR3 loop spans 13 amino acids. Here the CDR3 reads CASSRPGQETQYF. The CDR3 nucleotides are TGCGCCAGCAGCCGGCCGGGGCAAGAGACCCAGTACTTC.

The chain carries TRBV2 and TRBJ1-3; tentative D call: TRBD1 (5 bases). The CDR3 sequence is 21 residues long. Trimming removed 0 bases from V and 0 bases from J, with 24 bases in between. The V gene's germline CDR1 is SNHLY and CDR2 FYNNEI. The CDR3 sequence is CASSEAAVGTLGDLSGNTIYF. The CDR3 coding sequence is TGTGCCAGCAGTGAAGCCGCAGTCGGGACGTTAGGTGACCTCTCTGGAAACACCATATATTTT.

This chain connects TRBV2 to TRBJ1-5; a weak D match, TRBD1 (5 bases). This CDR3 has 15 residues. V was cut by 6 bases and J by 0 bases, with 12 bases left in between. Germline V gene lookup returns CDR1 SNHLY and CDR2 FYNNEI. The CDR3 sequence is CASSLQDHSNQPQHF. The CDR3 DNA reads as TGTGCCAGCAGCTTACAGGATCATAGCAATCAGCCCCAGCATTTT.

J is TRBJ2-3 and V is TRBV5-1; D is unresolved. The V gene lost 3 bases and the J gene lost 4 bases, with 12 bases spanning the gap. Germline CDR1 and CDR2: SGHRS and YFSETQ. The CDR3 has 14 residues. CDR3 loop: CASSSPPGADTQYF. The CDR3 bases are TGCGCCAGCAGCTCCCCACCTGGGGCAGATACGCAGTATTTT.

The chain employs TRBV2 and TRBJ1-4; TRBD1 agrees at 7 bases. Losses at the gene ends were 7 bases for V and 5 bases for J; bases not matched to a gene: 4. Germline CDR1 reads SNHLY; CDR2 reads FYNNEI. This CDR3 is 13 amino acids long. The CDR3 DNA reads as TGTGCCAGCATTGAGGGGGCCAATGAAAAACTGTTTTTT. Translation gives CASIEGANEKLFF.

The V and J genes are TRBV7-9 and TRBJ1-5, with D possibly matching TRBD1 (6 bases). Trimming took off 1 base at V and 9 bases at J, with 10 bases between the two ends. The germline gives CDR1 SEHNR, CDR2 FQNEAQ (reference sequence). The CDR3 runs to 13 residues. The CDR3 spells CASSLVDSSPQHF. The CDR3 DNA is TGTGCCAGCAGCTTAGTGGACAGTTCGCCCCAGCATTTT.

The chain links TRBV30 to TRBJ2-1; no definite D call. Trimming cost V 2 bases and J 10 bases, with 9 bases left between them. The CDR3 runs to 11 residues. In germline, CDR1 is GTSNPN, CDR2 SVGIG (reference sequence). Here the CDR3 reads CAWSRTNEQFF. CDR3 coding DNA: TGTGCCTGGAGTCGGACGAACGAGCAGTTCTTC.

The V call is TRBV7-2, the J call TRBJ2-7; 9 bases fit TRBD2. The V gene end was trimmed by 8 bases and the J gene end by 4 bases; junction bases not matched to a gene: 15. Germline V gene lookup returns CDR1 SGHTA and CDR2 FQGNSA. The CDR3 runs to 16 residues. The CDR3 DNA follows: TGTGCCAGCTCTCCGGGACTAGCATCTTTGGCTTACGAGCAGTACTTC. It is translated as CASSPGLASLAYEQYF.

V is TRBV7-8 and J is TRBJ1-3; D gene unclear. Trimming stripped 1 base from V and 0 bases from J, with 10 bases between. From germline, CDR1 is SGHVS and CDR2 FQNEAQ. The CDR3 totals 16 residues. This chain's CDR3 is CASSLGPGYSGNTIYF. CDR3 DNA: TGTGCCAGCAGCTTAGGTCCGGGTTACTCTGGAAACACCATATATTTT.